Below, 20 T cell receptor beta chains from the same sample are listed, as sequenced in a study of T cell repertoires in cytomegalovirus infection. These receptors' antigens are unknown. Each CDR3 protein is one row after TCRdb ran MiXCR on the reads. This table has approximately 770,000 distinct CDR3 sequences, almost 30% appearing once. Source: cultured CD8+ T cells from PBMCs, taken from culture after CMV antigen stimulation. Receptor source: a human donor in good health (CMV status not recorded). Some clones in this sample may be carry-over from other donors' samples.

In its sample, this clonotype was seen many times. The gene calls are TRBV7-3 and TRBJ2-1; no definite D call. Between the trimmed V and J ends, which lost 4 bases and 9 bases, there was a span of 7 bases. CDR1 is SGHTA and CDR2 is FQGTGA in the germline V gene. CDR3 length: 11 residues. The CDR3 DNA sequence: TGTGCCAGCAGCTACGGCCTTGAGCAGTTCTTC. Its protein product is CASSYGLEQFF.

The chain combines TRBV2 with TRBJ2-7, with 14 nucleotides matching TRBD2. V gave up 4 bases and J gave up 0 bases; unmatched junction bases: 11. CDR1 is SNHLY and CDR2 is FYNNEI in the germline V gene. The CDR3 extends over 19 amino acids. CDR3 DNA sequence: TGTGCCAGCAGTGGAGATCCCGGGACTAGCGGGGGTAACTCCTACGAGCAGTACGTC. Residues: CASSGDPGTSGGNSYEQYV.

This clonotype was recorded once. The chain joins TRBV7-6 to TRBJ1-1; D uncertain. Trimming shortened V by 5 bases and J by 7 bases, and 17 bases separated the two germline ends. Germline V gene data show CDR1 as SGHVS and CDR2 as FNYEAQ. CDR3 length: 14 residues. The CDR3 DNA follows: TGTGCCAGCAGCCCAGAACTCCCGTATTTTGAAGCTTTCTTT. Amino acids: CASSPELPYFEAFF.

The chain has TRBV9 and TRBJ2-1; D gene ambiguous. V lost 0 bases to trimming and J lost 8 bases, with 3 bases between them. Germline values: CDR1 SGDLS, CDR2 YYNGEE. The CDR3 is 11 residues long. The CDR3 region is CASSVGYEQFF. CDR3 DNA: TGTGCCAGCAGCGTAGGCTATGAGCAGTTCTTC.

This clonotype was observed at least ten times. The rearrangement uses TRBV7-3 and TRBJ1-5; no definite D call. Germline V gives CDR1 SGHTA, CDR2 FQGTGA. With 0 bases removed from V and 5 bases from J, the gap between germline ends came to 20 bases. The CDR3 totals 18 residues. This chain's CDR3 is CASSLTRRPTDPYQPQHF. CDR3 in DNA: TGTGCCAGCAGCTTAACAAGACGCCCCACGGACCCTTATCAGCCCCAGCATTTT.

On this clonotype: Just one base apart from a much larger clone, this may be a read error. This CDR3 is CANSLISPIKMNTEAFF. The CDR3, as DNA: TGTGCCAACAGCTTAATTTCCCCGATCAAGATGAACACTGAAGCTTTCTTT. The rearrangement uses TRBV7-6 and TRBJ1-1; D is undetermined. The CDR3 has 17 residues. Germline CDR1 reads SGHVS; CDR2 reads FNYEAQ. Variable domain in full (rest from reference TRBV7-6 and TRBJ1-1): GAGVSQSPRYKVTKRGQDVALRCDPISGHVSLYWYRQALGQGPEFLTYFNYEAQQDKSGLPNDRFSAERPEGSISTLTIQRTEQRDSAMYRCANSLISPIKMNTEAFFGQGTRLTVV.

The chain couples TRBV6-1 to TRBJ2-1; D remains unclear. Germline assignment: CDR1 MNHNS and CDR2 SASEGT. The CDR3 is 15 amino acids. Trimming stripped 3 bases from V and 1 base from J, with 10 bases between. As DNA, the CDR3 is TGTGCCAGCAGTGAGACATTGGGTTCCTACAATGAGCAGTTCTTC. This translates into CASSETLGSYNEQFF.

This clonotype has at least ten counts. The V gene is TRBV7-2, the J gene TRBJ2-7; D remains unclear. From germline, CDR1 is SGHTA and CDR2 FQGNSA. The CDR3 loop spans 15 amino acids. V was shortened by 1 base and J by 4 bases, with 14 bases between the two germline ends. CDR3 sequence (DNA): TGTGCCAGCAGCTTAGATTCCGGCCTAGGGTACGAGCAGTACGTC. Protein product: CASSLDSGLGYEQYV.

The chain couples TRBV12-5 to TRBJ1-1, with D unresolved. There are 13 residues in the CDR3. Germline V gives CDR1 LGHNT, CDR2 FRNRAP. The V and J ends lost 3 bases and 4 bases respectively, with 9 bases between them. The CDR3 DNA sequence: TGTGCTAGTGGTTTCGGCTCGAGCACTGAAGCTTTCTTT. It specifies CASGFGSSTEAFF.

The chain combines TRBV7-9 with TRBJ2-4; TRBD1 or TRBD2 may be the D gene (5 bases each). The CDR3 runs to 19 residues. Germline values: CDR1 SEHNR, CDR2 FQNEAQ (reference sequence). Trimming cost V 1 base and J 2 bases, with 21 bases left between them. CDR3 nucleotides: TGTGCCAGCAGCTTAGTCTCGCTTATTGTGGGGGAACCCAAAAACATTCAGTACTTC. Its protein product is CASSLVSLIVGEPKNIQYF. The full variable domain, completed using reference TRBV7-9 and TRBJ2-4, is DTGVSQNPRHKITKRGQNVTFRCDPISEHNRLYWYRQTLGQGPEFLTYFQNEAQLEKSRLLSDRFSAERPKGSFSTLEIQRTEQGDSAMYLCASSLVSLIVGEPKNIQYFGAGTRLSVL.

The chain is built from TRBV12-3 or TRBV12-4 and TRBJ1-1; D is perhaps TRBD1 (5 bases). The CDR3 totals 13 residues. Trimming pared 3 bases from V and 10 bases from J, leaving 15 bases between. The CDR3 protein is CASSLGITRGAFF. For the CDR3, the DNA is TGTGCCAGCAGTTTGGGGATAACGAGGGGAGCTTTCTTT.

This sequence joins TRBV19 and TRBJ2-5; TRBD2 is a possible D gene (6 bases). Between the trimmed V and J ends, which lost 6 bases and 5 bases, there was a span of 19 bases. Germline-derived CDR1 and CDR2 are LNHDA and SQIVND (reference sequence). CDR3 length: 15 amino acids. CDR3 region: CASSPPGGGLETQYF. The CDR3 DNA reads TGTGCCAGTAGCCCCCCCGGAGGAGGGTTGGAGACCCAGTACTTC.

In this sample, this clonotype turned up many times. V and J are TRBV7-2 and TRBJ2-7, with 8 bases lining up with TRBD2. CDR1 is SGHTA, CDR2 FQGNSA, per germline. V shed 0 bases and J 3 bases; nucleotides not matched to a gene: 4. This CDR3 is 15 amino acids long. The CDR3 region has the DNA TGTGCCAGCAGCTTAGCAGCGGGGGCCGGCTACGAGCAGTACGTC. Its translation: CASSLAAGAGYEQYV.

V is TRBV7-2 and J is TRBJ2-3, with D possibly matching TRBD2 (6 bases). CDR1 is SGHTA and CDR2 is FQGNSA in the germline V gene. V lost 4 bases and J 4 bases, leaving 15 bases between the germline ends. The CDR3 is 15 residues long. CDR3 amino acids: CASSSGTSRSDTQYF. The DNA for the CDR3 is TGTGCCAGCAGCTCCGGGACTTCCAGGTCAGATACGCAGTATTTT.

The chain combines TRBV20-1 with TRBJ1-4, with 7 bases identical to TRBD1. The germline V gene has CDR1 DFQATT and CDR2 SNEGSKA (reference sequence). The CDR3 contains 14 residues. With V trimmed by 3 bases and J by 4 bases, 5 bases remained unmatched. The CDR3 bases are TGCAGTGCTAGGAGGGACAGTTTTAATGAAAAACTGTTTTTT. Amino acids: CSARRDSFNEKLFF.

This chain connects TRBV4-1 to TRBJ2-1; D is ambiguous. Trimming removed 0 bases from V and 0 bases from J, with 15 bases in between. Germline loops: CDR1 MGHRA, CDR2 YSYEKL. This CDR3 spans 18 amino acids. The CDR3 DNA sequence: TGCGCCAGCAGCCAAGATAGTCCGGGTGGGTACTCCTACAATGAGCAGTTCTTC. Protein product: CASSQDSPGGYSYNEQFF.

The rearrangement uses TRBV20-1 and TRBJ1-4; D not resolved. Trimming pared 0 bases from V and 5 bases from J, leaving 13 bases between. Germline V gene lookup returns CDR1 DFQATT and CDR2 SNEGSKA (reference sequence). The CDR3 is 15 amino acids. CDR3 nucleotides: TGCAGTGCTAGAGACCCACAGTGGAAAAATGAAAAACTGTTTTTT. Its protein is CSARDPQWKNEKLFF.

The chain recombines TRBV29-1 with TRBJ1-2; TRBD1 matches 8 bases. V gave up 6 bases and J gave up 0 bases; unmatched junction bases: 6. The germline gives CDR1 SQVTM, CDR2 ANQGSEA. CDR3 length: 14 residues. Written as DNA, the CDR3 is TGCAGCGTAGAACAGGGGGGAGCTAACTATGGCTACACCTTC. It codes for CSVEQGGANYGYTF.

This clonotype was detected many times. V usage is TRBV7-9 and J usage is TRBJ1-4; no definite D call. Germline V CDR1 and CDR2: SEHNR, FQNEAQ (reference sequence). The V end lost 3 bases, the J end lost 4 bases, and 12 bases lay between the germline ends. The CDR3 runs 15 residues. CDR3 nucleotide sequence: TGTGCCAGCAGCTTGTCCGGGCAGCTTAATGAAAAACTGTTTTTT. This codes for CASSLSGQLNEKLFF.

The chain carries TRBV7-8 and TRBJ2-7, with 7 bases fitting TRBD2. The V gene's germline CDR1 is SGHVS and CDR2 FQNEAQ. J was trimmed by 0 bases and V by 7 bases; bases with no gene match: 6. The CDR3 contains 14 residues. The DNA of the CDR3 is TGTGCCAGCAACAACGGGGGGATCTCCTACGAGCAGTACTTC. It specifies CASNNGGISYEQYF.